These 14 T cell receptor beta chains came from one sample sequenced in a study of monozygotic twins with inflammatory bowel disease. TCRdb reworked the 5' RACE reads into one entry per CDR3 protein, no DNA. The table lists about 150,000 distinct CDR3 sequences. The sequencing sample was made of blood. All receptors derive from a human donor with ulcerative colitis or Crohn's disease, or a healthy co-twin of an affected twin (not recorded which).

This chain uses TRBV20-1 with TRBJ1-5. Germline V CDR1 and CDR2: DFQATT, SNEGSKA (reference sequence). This CDR3 is built from 13 residues. The chain's CDR3 is CSASRLGNQPQHF.

The chain is built from TRBV5-1 and TRBJ2-1. Germline assignment: CDR1 SGHRS and CDR2 YFSETQ. The length of the CDR3 is 14 residues. The chain's CDR3 is CASSLAPSYNEQFF.

V is TRBV28 and J is TRBJ2-7; the TRBD2 assignment by TCRdb is unverifiable without DNA. The CDR3 loop spans 13 amino acids. Germline V gives CDR1 MDHEN, CDR2 SYDVKM. CDR3 residues: CASRSAVTYEQYF.

The CDR3 region is CAISTSGRKTDTQYF. V gene TRBV10-3 combines with J gene TRBJ2-3; as DNA is missing, the TRBD2 call by TCRdb cannot be tested. Germline CDR1 and CDR2: ENHRY and SYGVKD. This CDR3 has 15 amino acids.

The genes are TRBV4-1 and TRBJ2-2; with no DNA, the TCRdb D assignment of TRBD2 cannot be verified. Germline V gene sequence: CDR1 MGHRA, CDR2 YSYEKL. The CDR3 runs 18 residues. The CDR3 sequence is CASSPSPALNANTGELFF.

V gene TRBV20-1 combines with J gene TRBJ2-7; TCRdb's D gene call, TRBD2, goes unchecked for lack of DNA. The CDR3 consists of 15 residues. Looked up from germline, CDR1 is DFQATT and CDR2 is SNEGSKA (reference sequence). CDR3 residues: CSARDSGRASYEQYF.

J is TRBJ2-2 and V is TRBV5-1. The germline CDR1 and CDR2 sequences are SGHRS and YFSETQ. This CDR3 has 15 residues. CDR3 sequence: CASSLGLRNTGELFF.

The rearrangement links TRBV6-2 or TRBV6-3 to TRBJ2-1; with no DNA, the TCRdb D assignment of TRBD2 cannot be verified. The CDR3 contains 16 residues. Germline V CDR1 and CDR2: MNHEY, SVGEGT. CDR3 amino acids: CASSGYSGRNDNEQFF.

The chain joins TRBV5-4 to TRBJ2-7; TCRdb outputs TRBD2, but without DNA this stays unchecked. CDR1 is SGHNT and CDR2 is YYREEE in the germline V gene (reference sequence). This CDR3 region has 15 residues. The CDR3 sequence: CASSPRERVSYEQYF.

This chain joins TRBV28 and TRBJ1-5; TCRdb reports TRBD1, a call that lacks DNA to check it against. Germline CDR1 and CDR2: MDHEN and SYDVKM. The CDR3 loop spans 15 amino acids. The CDR3 protein is CASSVQGPSNQPQHF. The variable domain in full, completed from reference TRBV28 and TRBJ1-5, reads DVKVTQSSRYLVKRTGEKVFLECVQDMDHENMFWYRQDPGLGLRLIYFSYDVKMKEKGDIPEGYSVSREKKERFSLILESASTNQTSMYLCASSVQGPSNQPQHFGDGTRLSIL.

CDR3 region: CASGYSYNEQFF. V gene TRBV5-1 combines with J gene TRBJ2-1. CDR1 SGHRS and CDR2 YFSETQ come from the germline V gene. CDR3 size: 12 residues.

The chain is built from TRBV5-5 and TRBJ2-3; with no DNA, the TCRdb D assignment of TRBD2 cannot be verified. Per germline, CDR1 SGHKS and CDR2 YYEKEE (reference sequence). This CDR3 has 16 residues. CDR3: CASSLLSGRRTDTQYF.

The chain has TRBV5-1 and TRBJ1-2. Germline V gives CDR1 SGHRS, CDR2 YFSETQ. There are 13 residues in the CDR3. CDR3 protein: CASSSGWEDGYTF.

The chain links TRBV9 to TRBJ2-1. This CDR3 is built from 13 residues. Germline CDR1 and CDR2: SGDLS and YYNGEE. The CDR3 spells CASSVVANNEQFF.